These T cell receptor beta chains were read from a single sample in a study of regulatory T cells in long-lasting Graves disease. TCRdb reprocessed the multiplex PCR reads via MiXCR and lists one record per CDR3 protein. Seen here are 700,000 or so distinct CDR3 sequences, around 30% observed once, and the top ten hold about 42%. This specimen consisted of peripheral blood mononuclear cells (PBMCs), obtained when the disease was refractory, from a patient treated with antithyroid drugs. The receptors were gathered from a female donor with Graves disease. CDR3s include the opening cysteine and the closing phenylalanine or tryptophan. Each record gives: D gene, V gene, J gene, clone size, CDR3 DNA, CDR3 protein. A D gene is named only where the DNA matches it firmly. Clone size, where shown, is once, few, many, or a class for clones that have expanded.

d_gene: .
v_gene: TRBV10-3
j_gene: TRBJ2-5
abundance: few
CDR3nt: TGTGCCATCAGTGAATACCCTCAAGAGACCCAGTACTTC
CDR3aa: CAISEYPQETQYF

d_gene: .
v_gene: TRBV29-1
j_gene: TRBJ1-4
abundance: few
CDR3nt: TGCAGCGTTGGGGGCCATGAGGAAAAACTGTTTTTT
CDR3aa: CSVGGHEEKLFF

d_gene: .
v_gene: TRBV18
j_gene: TRBJ1-5
abundance: .
CDR3nt: TGTGCCAGCTCACCACAGGGGATCGACAATCAGCCCCAGCATTTT
CDR3aa: CASSPQGIDNQPQHF

d_gene: .
v_gene: TRBV19
j_gene: TRBJ2-7
abundance: .
CDR3nt: TGTGCCAGTAGTCTCGGGAAACCCTACGAGCAGTACTTC
CDR3aa: CASSLGKPYEQYF

d_gene: TRBD1
v_gene: TRBV2
j_gene: TRBJ1-5
abundance: many
CDR3nt: TGTGCCAGCAGCCAAGGGGACAGCAGCAATCAGCCCCAGCATTTT
CDR3aa: CASSQGDSSNQPQHF

d_gene: .
v_gene: TRBV6-2/TRBV6-3
j_gene: TRBJ1-4
abundance: .
CDR3nt: TGTGCCTGCGGAAGGGGGGGCGAAAAACTGTTTTTT
CDR3aa: CACGRGGEKLFF

d_gene: .
v_gene: TRBV30
j_gene: TRBJ1-2
abundance: many
CDR3nt: TGTGCCTGGAATCAGCCGAATGGCTACACCTTC
CDR3aa: CAWNQPNGYTF

d_gene: .
v_gene: TRBV7-3
j_gene: TRBJ1-1
abundance: many
CDR3nt: TGTGCCAGCAGTTTTCTTACCAGGAACACTGAAGCTTTCTTT
CDR3aa: CASSFLTRNTEAFF

d_gene: .
v_gene: TRBV7-8
j_gene: TRBJ1-4
abundance: once
CDR3nt: TGTGCCAGCAGCCTGGCGGGCGCAGGAGTCGAAAAACTGTTTTTT
CDR3aa: CASSLAGAGVEKLFF

d_gene: TRBD2
v_gene: TRBV10-1
j_gene: TRBJ2-7
abundance: .
CDR3nt: TGCGCCAGCAGACATACTTGTAGCGGGAGGAGCTACGAGCAGTACTTC
CDR3aa: CASRHTCSGRSYEQYF

d_gene: .
v_gene: TRBV5-1
j_gene: TRBJ1-5
abundance: .
CDR3nt: TGCGCCAGCAGCTTGGGCTTTGGGGTCGGCAATCAGCCCCAGCATTTT
CDR3aa: CASSLGFGVGNQPQHF

d_gene: .
v_gene: TRBV11-2
j_gene: TRBJ2-6
abundance: .
CDR3nt: TGTGCCAGCAGCTTCCCCCGGGGACGCTCTGGGGCCAACGTCCTGACTTTC
CDR3aa: CASSFPRGRSGANVLTF

d_gene: .
v_gene: TRBV25-1
j_gene: TRBJ1-4
abundance: .
CDR3nt: TGTGCCAGCAGTGACGGGCAGATTAATGAAAAACTGTTTTTT
CDR3aa: CASSDGQINEKLFF

d_gene: TRBD1
v_gene: TRBV30
j_gene: TRBJ1-1
abundance: .
CDR3nt: TGTGCCTGGAGTGGGGGACAGGGCGACACTGAAGCTTTCTTT
CDR3aa: CAWSGGQGDTEAFF

d_gene: .
v_gene: TRBV5-4
j_gene: TRBJ1-2
abundance: .
CDR3nt: TGTGCCAGCAGCCCGCCGACAGCCAATGGCTACACCTTC
CDR3aa: CASSPPTANGYTF

d_gene: TRBD1
v_gene: TRBV12-3/TRBV12-4
j_gene: TRBJ1-5
abundance: few
CDR3nt: TGTGCCAGCAGCGGGACAGGGGGCGACGTTCCCCAGCATTTT
CDR3aa: CASSGTGGDVPQHF

d_gene: TRBD1
v_gene: TRBV12-3/TRBV12-4
j_gene: TRBJ1-5
abundance: few
CDR3nt: TGTGCCAGCAGTGCGGGCGACAGGGGCGGGAATCAGCCCCAGCATTTT
CDR3aa: CASSAGDRGGNQPQHF

d_gene: .
v_gene: TRBV4-1
j_gene: TRBJ1-1
abundance: .
CDR3nt: TGCGCCAGCAGCCACACAGGTCGTGTCACTGAAGCTTTCTTT
CDR3aa: CASSHTGRVTEAFF

d_gene: TRBD1
v_gene: TRBV11-1
j_gene: TRBJ2-4
abundance: many
CDR3nt: TGTGCCAGCAGCGACCGGGACAGGGGGCGCCCGATTGGCATTCAGTACTTC
CDR3aa: CASSDRDRGRPIGIQYF

d_gene: .
v_gene: TRBV5-1
j_gene: TRBJ2-2
abundance: .
CDR3nt: TGTGCCAGCAGCTCCCGGGAAGCGCGCACCGGGGAGCTGTTTTTT
CDR3aa: CASSSREARTGELFF

d_gene: TRBD1
v_gene: TRBV28
j_gene: TRBJ1-2
abundance: many
CDR3nt: TGTGCCAGCAGCTCCCTTCCCGACAGGGGGATAGGCTACACCTTC
CDR3aa: CASSSLPDRGIGYTF

d_gene: .
v_gene: TRBV9
j_gene: TRBJ2-2
abundance: .
CDR3nt: TGTGCCAGCAGGTCCACCCTAGCCTCGCGGACCGGGGAGCTGTTTTTT
CDR3aa: CASRSTLASRTGELFF

d_gene: .
v_gene: TRBV11-2
j_gene: TRBJ1-5
abundance: many
CDR3nt: TGTGCCAGCAGCACCCGGGACGGCGGCAATCAGCCCCAGCATTTT
CDR3aa: CASSTRDGGNQPQHF

d_gene: .
v_gene: TRBV12-3/TRBV12-4
j_gene: TRBJ2-5
abundance: many
CDR3nt: TGTGCCAGCAGCCCCCGACGAGGTTGGGAGACCCAGTACTTC
CDR3aa: CASSPRRGWETQYF

d_gene: .
v_gene: TRBV4-1
j_gene: TRBJ1-2
abundance: .
CDR3nt: TGCGCCAGCAGCCAAGTTATCGGTAATATCGGGGACGAAGACTATGGCTACACCTTC
CDR3aa: CASSQVIGNIGDEDYGYTF

d_gene: TRBD1
v_gene: TRBV10-3
j_gene: TRBJ2-7
abundance: .
CDR3nt: TGTGCCATCAGTGACCCCAGACAGGGCCTAGTACGGGACGAGCAGTACTTC
CDR3aa: CAISDPRQGLVRDEQYF

d_gene: TRBD1
v_gene: TRBV29-1
j_gene: TRBJ2-7
abundance: .
CDR3nt: TGCAGCGCGGCCGGTGGGGACAGGGGGTTCGACGAGCAGTACTTC
CDR3aa: CSAAGGDRGFDEQYF

d_gene: .
v_gene: TRBV29-1
j_gene: TRBJ1-1
abundance: few
CDR3nt: TGCAGCGTTGGGGGGGCGGACGTGAACACTGAAGCTTTCTTT
CDR3aa: CSVGGADVNTEAFF

d_gene: TRBD1
v_gene: TRBV5-6
j_gene: TRBJ1-2
abundance: few
CDR3nt: TGTGCCAGCAGCTCACAGGGGGTGTATGGCTACACCTTC
CDR3aa: CASSSQGVYGYTF

d_gene: .
v_gene: TRBV19
j_gene: TRBJ1-5
abundance: .
CDR3nt: TGTGCCAGTAGTCCCCTAGTTGGTTTTGGTAATCAGCCCCAGCATTTT
CDR3aa: CASSPLVGFGNQPQHF

d_gene: .
v_gene: TRBV20-1
j_gene: TRBJ1-6
abundance: .
CDR3nt: TGCAGTGCTAGGTCTGCAGAAGGCGGGGGGATTAATTCACCCCTCCACTTT
CDR3aa: CSARSAEGGGINSPLHF

d_gene: TRBD1
v_gene: TRBV13
j_gene: TRBJ1-4
abundance: few
CDR3nt: TGTGCCAGCAGCATGGGACAGGGAACTAATGAAAAACTGTTTTTT
CDR3aa: CASSMGQGTNEKLFF

d_gene: .
v_gene: TRBV6-2/TRBV6-3
j_gene: TRBJ1-5
abundance: .
CDR3nt: TGTGCCAGCAGTGAATGGAGGGGGGCTGGCAATCAGCCCCAGCATTTT
CDR3aa: CASSEWRGAGNQPQHF

d_gene: .
v_gene: TRBV5-1
j_gene: TRBJ2-2
abundance: .
CDR3nt: TGCGCCAGCAGCTTGGCGGGACACCTGAACACCGGGGAGCTGTTTTTT
CDR3aa: CASSLAGHLNTGELFF

d_gene: TRBD1
v_gene: TRBV28
j_gene: TRBJ1-2
abundance: few
CDR3nt: TGTGCCAGCAGATCCTGGACAGGGAGGTTTTACACCTTC
CDR3aa: CASRSWTGRFYTF

d_gene: .
v_gene: TRBV9
j_gene: TRBJ1-3
abundance: .
CDR3nt: TGTGCCAGCAGCGTAGTTACGGACAACTCTGGAAACACCATATATTTT
CDR3aa: CASSVVTDNSGNTIYF

d_gene: TRBD1
v_gene: TRBV28
j_gene: TRBJ1-6
abundance: many
CDR3nt: TGTGCCAGCAATAAACAGGGGGCTTATTCACCCCTCCACTTT
CDR3aa: CASNKQGAYSPLHF

d_gene: TRBD2
v_gene: TRBV11-2
j_gene: TRBJ2-7
abundance: many
CDR3nt: TGTGCCAGCAGCTTTCTAGCGGGAGGGACCTCCTACGAGCAGTACTTC
CDR3aa: CASSFLAGGTSYEQYF

d_gene: .
v_gene: TRBV28
j_gene: TRBJ1-5
abundance: few
CDR3nt: TGTGCCAGCATACATTCGGGGCAGGGGTCGCGCAATCAGCCCCAGCATTTT
CDR3aa: CASIHSGQGSRNQPQHF

d_gene: .
v_gene: TRBV28
j_gene: TRBJ1-1
abundance: many
CDR3nt: TGTGCCAGCAGTTTATTGCCGAGTAAGGGGGAAGCTTTCTTT
CDR3aa: CASSLLPSKGEAFF

d_gene: .
v_gene: TRBV6-1
j_gene: TRBJ2-5
abundance: .
CDR3nt: TGTGCCAGCAGTGAAGTGGAGGGGAACCAAGAGACCCAGTACTTC
CDR3aa: CASSEVEGNQETQYF

d_gene: .
v_gene: TRBV29-1
j_gene: TRBJ2-1
abundance: .
CDR3nt: TGCAGCGTTGAAGACACGGGGTCCTACAATGAGCAGTTCTTC
CDR3aa: CSVEDTGSYNEQFF

d_gene: .
v_gene: TRBV28
j_gene: TRBJ1-5
abundance: .
CDR3nt: TGTGCCAGCAGTTTGTACAGGGATGTGGGTCAGCCCCAGCATTTT
CDR3aa: CASSLYRDVGQPQHF

d_gene: TRBD2
v_gene: TRBV7-2
j_gene: TRBJ2-5
abundance: few
CDR3nt: TGTGCCAGCAGCTTAGCCTTTTTAAGCGGGAGAGGGGACCAAGAGACCCAGTACTTC
CDR3aa: CASSLAFLSGRGDQETQYF

d_gene: .
v_gene: TRBV6-1
j_gene: TRBJ1-5
abundance: few
CDR3nt: TGTGCCAGCACCTCAGGGGCGGGGAATCAGCCCCAGCATTTT
CDR3aa: CASTSGAGNQPQHF

d_gene: TRBD1
v_gene: TRBV5-1
j_gene: TRBJ1-4
abundance: .
CDR3nt: TGCGCCAGCAGCTTGGCGGGGCCAGGGGGCGCGGAAACACTGTTTTTT
CDR3aa: CASSLAGPGGAETLFF

d_gene: .
v_gene: TRBV4-2
j_gene: TRBJ1-4
abundance: .
CDR3nt: TGTGCCAGCAACCGGATTGGGACGGGCAATGAAAAACTGTTTTTT
CDR3aa: CASNRIGTGNEKLFF

d_gene: TRBD2
v_gene: TRBV20-1
j_gene: TRBJ2-7
abundance: many
CDR3nt: TGCAGTGCTAGAGGCGGGGGGAGTCGTGGCGAGCAGTACTTC
CDR3aa: CSARGGGSRGEQYF

d_gene: .
v_gene: TRBV5-1
j_gene: TRBJ1-6
abundance: .
CDR3nt: TGCGCCAGCAGCTTGGAGTCAAACAGGAATTCACCCCTCCACTTT
CDR3aa: CASSLESNRNSPLHF

d_gene: .
v_gene: TRBV15
j_gene: TRBJ2-4
abundance: .
CDR3nt: TGTGCCACCAGCAGTGACAGAGCCGGGAACATTCAGTACTTC
CDR3aa: CATSSDRAGNIQYF

d_gene: .
v_gene: TRBV29-1
j_gene: TRBJ1-2
abundance: few
CDR3nt: TGCAGCGTTGAAATTGACAGGTACTATGGCTACACCTTC
CDR3aa: CSVEIDRYYGYTF

d_gene: TRBD1
v_gene: TRBV12-3/TRBV12-4
j_gene: TRBJ1-6
abundance: many
CDR3nt: TGTGCCAGCAGAACCCAGGGACAGGGAGGTTCACCCCTCCACTTT
CDR3aa: CASRTQGQGGSPLHF

d_gene: .
v_gene: TRBV30
j_gene: TRBJ1-2
abundance: .
CDR3nt: TGTGCCTGGAGTGTAGCGGGGTTCACCGCAGTTGGAACCACCTTC
CDR3aa: CAWSVAGFTAVGTTF